This TCR beta chain was profiled in a study of T cell responses to AZD1222 COVID-19 vaccine. Regarding the study as a whole: With two AZD1222 doses given, Spike-specific TCR breadth and depth both rose. Possibly, clonal diversity was underestimated; donors were largely white British and included more females.

Profiled with immunoSEQ multiplex PCR; TCRdb holds only in-frame clones, not every one. The sample has under 150,000 clones, 85% to 95% seen once; the top ten hold 5.1%. Remarks on this clone: As yet, its antigen is unknown.

This CDR3 contains 14 residues. V was pared by 1 base and J by 0 bases, with 4 bases between. From germline, CDR1 is SGHTA and CDR2 FQGNSA. The genes are TRBV7-2 and TRBJ2-1; D is unresolved. Source: peripheral blood, taken on day 0 of AZD1222 vaccination. The receptor comes from an adult in good health. The CDR3 region is CASSLGGSYNEQFF. Written as DNA, the CDR3 is TGTGCCAGCAGCTTAGGGGGCTCCTACAATGAGCAGTTCTTC.